Below, one T cell receptor beta chain is given with its context. This CDR3 region has 17 residues. The trim removed 3 bases at V and 6 bases at J, leaving 12 bases unmatched. The germline gives CDR1 LGHDT, CDR2 YNNKEL (reference sequence). Sample treatment: roughly 20 received Ad26.COV2.S at low or high dose, single or two shots; roughly five received placebo; per-sample allocation not given. Sample collection was performed on day 63 after the first vaccine or placebo injection. Recruitment in Boston yielded a donor of adult age, 18-55 years. Generated by immunoSEQ multiplex PCR, the TCRdb table keeps only in-frame clones and is missing some. The sample has a few hundred thousand clones; around 90% are singletons. The data belong to a study of Ad26.COV2.S vaccination and SARS-CoV-2 variants.

This receptor was identified in a person between 18 and 65 years old who received the Ad26.COV2.S COVID-19 vaccine or a placebo. The chain couples TRBV3-1 (or the pseudogene TRBV3-2) to TRBJ2-3, with 10 bases matching TRBD2. The sequences come from peripheral blood, collected in a trial of Ad26.COV2.S vaccine versus placebo. The CDR3 nucleotides are TGTGCCAGCAGCCATCACGCCTTAGCGGGAGGCGGTGATACGCAGTATTTT. The encoded protein is CASSHHALAGGGDTQYF.